Shown below are 27 T cell receptor beta chains from a single sample sequenced in a study of CD8 T cells in Susac syndrome. Roughly 0.45 to 1 ug RNA was reverse transcribed with random hexamers. TCRdb itself ran the immunoSEQ multiplex PCR reads through MiXCR, one entry per CDR3 protein. The data contain 130,000 or so distinct CDR3 sequences, around 86% of them singletons. Sequences were obtained from CD8+ T cells from PBMCs. The receptors were sampled from a human donor with multiple sclerosis.

The genes are TRBV19 and TRBJ2-1, with 7 nucleotides matching TRBD2. The CDR3 length is 11 residues. The germline V gene has CDR1 LNHDA and CDR2 SQIVND (reference sequence). V dropped 8 bases and J dropped 9; count of bases not matched to a gene: 4. CDR3 in amino acids: CASRAGAEQFF. CDR3 bases: TGTGCCAGTCGCGCGGGAGCTGAGCAGTTCTTC.

This sequence joins TRBV7-2 and TRBJ2-1; TRBD2 matches 11 bases. This CDR3 comprises 15 residues. V shed 3 bases and J 4 bases; nucleotides not matched to a gene: 2. CDR1 SGHTA and CDR2 FQGNSA come from the germline V gene. In DNA form, the CDR3 reads TGTGCCAGCAGCTTTGGACTAGCGGGTTACAATGAGCAGTTCTTC. Protein product: CASSFGLAGYNEQFF.

A remark on this clonotype: An end of the junction differs from the germline gene, which may be a read error. The V call is TRBV4-3, the J call TRBJ1-5, with D hard to call. This CDR3 contains 15 residues. The germline V gene encodes CDR1 LGHNA and CDR2 YSLEER. The chain's CDR3 is CTSSQEWVAEQPQHF. The CDR3 DNA follows: TGCACCAGCAGCCAAGAATGGGTAGCCGAGCAGCCCCAGCATTTT.

The rearrangement links TRBV2 to TRBJ2-1; D uncertain. The germline V gene encodes CDR1 SNHLY and CDR2 FYNNEI. V gave up 6 bases and J gave up 0 bases, with 15 bases separating them. The length of the CDR3 is 16 residues. This CDR3 is CASSDPEQFSYNEQFF. Written as DNA, the CDR3 is TGTGCCAGCAGCGACCCAGAGCAGTTCTCCTACAATGAGCAGTTCTTC.

The chain carries TRBV4-1 and TRBJ2-7, with 7 bases that match TRBD2. The ends lost 4 bases at V and 1 base at J; junction bases unmatched: 4. The CDR3 is 14 residues long. Germline V CDR1 and CDR2: MGHRA, YSYEKL. The CDR3 DNA reads TGCGCCAGCAGCCCTATCGGGGGGTCCTACGAGCAGTACTTC. Translating it yields CASSPIGGSYEQYF.

A single count supports this clonotype. The rearrangement uses TRBV20-1 and TRBJ1-1; D ambiguous. Germline V gene data show CDR1 as DFQATT and CDR2 as SNEGSKA (reference sequence). This CDR3 has 14 residues. Trimming took off 0 bases at V and 2 bases at J, with 10 bases between the two ends. CDR3 region: CSARDWGLNTEAFF. The CDR3 coding sequence is TGCAGTGCTAGAGATTGGGGATTAAACACTGAAGCTTTCTTT.

This chain links TRBV27 with TRBJ2-1; D not certain. The germline V gene has CDR1 MNHEY and CDR2 SMNVEV (reference sequence). The CDR3 length is 15 residues. With 4 bases removed from V and 0 bases from J, the gap between germline ends came to 10 bases. CDR3 nucleotides: TGTGCCAGCAGTTCCCCTTTAAGCTCCTACAATGAGCAGTTCTTC. Translated: CASSSPLSSYNEQFF.

J is TRBJ2-2 and V is TRBV4-1; 8 positions match TRBD1. Unmatched junction bases numbered 7, after V lost 3 bases and J lost 4 bases. This CDR3 spans 16 amino acids. The germline V gene encodes CDR1 MGHRA and CDR2 YSYEKL. In nucleotides, the CDR3 is TGCGCCAGCAGCCACGCACAGGGGACAGGCACCGGGGAGCTGTTTTTT. This codes for CASSHAQGTGTGELFF.

The rearrangement links TRBV10-3 to TRBJ1-3; 7 nucleotides agree with TRBD1. This CDR3 has 15 amino acids. Germline CDR1 and CDR2: ENHRY and SYGVKD. V lost 9 bases and J lost 2; bases outside the gene matches: 10. The CDR3 DNA is TGTGCCATTGGGACAGCGCTAAATACTGGAAACACCATATATTTT. Protein: CAIGTALNTGNTIYF.

The chain has TRBV28 and TRBJ2-1; TRBD2 aligns across 13 bases. This CDR3 contains 16 residues. Germline CDR1 is MDHEN and CDR2 is SYDVKM. After removal of 5 bases from V and 9 bases from J, the junction contained 10 bases not matched to a gene. CDR3 sequence (DNA): TGTGCCAGCAGTCCGCCGGGACTAGCGGGGTGGAGTGAGCAGTTCTTC. This translates into CASSPPGLAGWSEQFF. Using reference TRBV28 and TRBJ2-1 for the parts outside the CDR3, the full variable domain is DVKVTQSSRYLVKRTGEKVFLECVQDMDHENMFWYRQDPGLGLRLIYFSYDVKMKEKGDIPEGYSVSREKKERFSLILESASTNQTSMYLCASSPPGLAGWSEQFFGPGTRLTVL.

This chain joins TRBV7-2 and TRBJ2-1; D is unclear. The length of the CDR3 is 14 residues. Germline lookup yields CDR1 SGHTA and CDR2 FQGNSA. Trimming stripped 5 bases from V and 9 bases from J, with 17 bases between. The chain's CDR3 is CASSHVIRSGEQFF. The DNA for the CDR3 is TGTGCCAGCAGCCACGTCATAAGGTCCGGTGAGCAGTTCTTC.

This chain uses TRBV12-3 or TRBV12-4 with TRBJ2-5; 7 bases are shared with TRBD1. V lost 6 bases, J lost 7 bases, and 23 bases stayed unmatched. The CDR3 is 18 residues long. The CDR3 loop is CASSSWTGPTPKQGTQYF. In DNA form, the CDR3 reads TGTGCCAGCAGCTCCTGGACAGGACCGACCCCAAAGCAGGGGACCCAGTACTTC.

J is TRBJ1-2 and V is TRBV10-3, with a possible D match to TRBD1 (6 bases). The CDR3 sequence is 14 residues long. The germline V gene has CDR1 ENHRY and CDR2 SYGVKD. V was trimmed by 10 bases and J by 6 bases, leaving 21 bases between them. Written as DNA, the CDR3 is TGTGCCACCGAGACCTTGGACAGAATGAATGGCTACACCTTC. Translating gives CATETLDRMNGYTF.

This clonotype was seen only once. The rearrangement uses TRBV9 and TRBJ1-2; D gene unclear. Germline V lookup: CDR1 SGDLS, CDR2 YYNGEE. V was trimmed by 4 bases and J by 3 bases, leaving 19 bases between them. CDR3 length equals 16 residues. CDR3 region: CASSPYFALGDYGYTF. DNA of the CDR3: TGTGCCAGCAGCCCTTACTTTGCCCTTGGGGACTATGGCTACACCTTC.

This clonotype was seen a single time. The chain is built from TRBV3-1 and TRBJ2-1; D possibly corresponds to TRBD1 (7 bases). The CDR3 totals 14 residues. V lost 4 bases, J lost 3 bases, and 10 bases lay in between. CDR1 and CDR2 from the germline V gene are LGHDT and YNNKEL (reference sequence). The CDR3, as DNA: TGTGCCAGCAGCCCCAGGGGGGACTACAATGAGCAGTTCTTC. Translating gives CASSPRGDYNEQFF.

The chain couples TRBV20-1 to TRBJ2-1; D unclear. Germline V gene sequence: CDR1 DFQATT, CDR2 SNEGSKA (reference sequence). Trimming stripped 0 bases from V and 0 bases from J, with 21 bases between. The CDR3 contains 19 residues. The CDR3 protein is CSARDPFRLQPSSYNEQFF. Here the CDR3 DNA reads TGCAGTGCTAGAGACCCATTTCGCTTACAACCGAGCTCCTACAATGAGCAGTTCTTC.

The V gene is TRBV28, the J gene TRBJ1-2; 7 positions match TRBD1. Germline CDR1 is MDHEN and CDR2 is SYDVKM. This CDR3 comprises 15 residues. The trim removed 9 bases at V and 3 bases at J, leaving 13 bases unmatched. This chain's CDR3 is CASQMIGQAHYGYTF. CDR3 nucleotide sequence: TGTGCCAGTCAAATGATTGGACAGGCCCACTATGGCTACACCTTC.

V usage is TRBV6-6 and J usage is TRBJ2-3; D uncertain. CDR1 is MNHNY and CDR2 is SVGAGI in the germline V gene (reference sequence). The V and J ends lost 2 bases and 6 bases respectively, with 3 bases between them. The length of the CDR3 is 11 residues. The CDR3 loop is CASSYGDTQYF. The CDR3 nucleotides read TGTGCCAGCAGTTACGGCGATACGCAGTATTTT.

The rearrangement uses TRBV19 and TRBJ1-4, with D hard to call. Trimming took 7 bases from V and 5 from J, leaving 11 bases between them. Germline CDR1 LNHDA, CDR2 SQIVND (reference sequence). The length of the CDR3 is 13 residues. The CDR3 reads CASTGLGNEKLFF. The CDR3 nucleotides read TGTGCCAGTACCGGTCTGGGAAATGAAAAACTGTTTTTT.

The CDR3 coding sequence is TGTGCCAGCAGCCCTCGACTAGCGGGGGCCGAGTACAATGAGCAGTTCTTC. The encoded protein is CASSPRLAGAEYNEQFF. This chain joins TRBV12-3 or TRBV12-4 and TRBJ2-1, with 12 bases that match TRBD2. V trimming: 6 bases; J trimming: 4 bases; junction bases outside the gene matches: 10. CDR3 length: 17 amino acids.

The chain is built from TRBV5-6 and TRBJ2-3, with D hard to call. Trimming took 0 bases from V and 7 from J, leaving 12 bases between them. Germline V CDR1 and CDR2: SGHDT, YYEEEE. This CDR3 is built from 14 residues. As DNA, the CDR3 is TGTGCCAGCAGCTTGGGGGGTATCGCGAATACGCAGTATTTT. Its translation: CASSLGGIANTQYF.

The chain combines TRBV7-9 with TRBJ2-1; 10 nucleotides match TRBD1. CDR3 length: 15 residues. Germline V lookup: CDR1 SEHNR, CDR2 FQNEAQ (reference sequence). V shed 2 bases and J 4 bases; nucleotides not matched to a gene: 2. The CDR3 DNA reads as TGTGCCAGCAGCTTATGGGACAGGGGTTACAATGAGCAGTTCTTC. Protein product: CASSLWDRGYNEQFF.

This clonotype appeared a single time. The chain couples TRBV27 to TRBJ1-5; no clear D gene. The CDR3 is made up of 13 amino acids. The germline V gene has CDR1 MNHEY and CDR2 SMNVEV (reference sequence). Trimming removed 2 bases from V and 5 bases from J, with 7 bases in between. The CDR3 loop reads CASSLGEDQPQHF. The CDR3 DNA reads TGTGCCAGCAGTTTAGGAGAGGATCAGCCCCAGCATTTT.

The chain has TRBV30 and TRBJ2-5, with TRBD2 identical over 7 bases. The CDR3 is 13 residues long. Germline V gives CDR1 GTSNPN, CDR2 SVGIG (reference sequence). After removal of 2 bases from V and 4 bases from J, the junction contained 4 bases not matched to a gene. CDR3: CAWSYTGGETQYF. The CDR3 region has the DNA TGTGCCTGGAGTTACACGGGAGGAGAGACCCAGTACTTC.

This clonotype has more than one count but fewer than ten. The chain couples TRBV5-4 to TRBJ2-1; 10 positions agree with TRBD2. This CDR3 has 16 amino acids. Germline V gene sequence: CDR1 SGHNT, CDR2 YYREEE (reference sequence). V lost 1 base, J lost 4 bases, and 5 bases stayed unmatched. The CDR3 sequence: CASSLYLAGAYNEQFF. CDR3 in DNA: TGTGCCAGCAGCTTGTACCTAGCGGGAGCATACAATGAGCAGTTCTTC.

The chain has TRBV4-1 and TRBJ1-4; D perhaps matches TRBD1 (5 bases). The CDR3 has 15 amino acids. Germline-derived CDR1 and CDR2 are MGHRA and YSYEKL. Deletions cut 4 bases from V and 0 bases from J, with 9 bases between. This chain's CDR3 is CASSPRGPTNEKLFF. The CDR3 DNA is TGCGCCAGCAGCCCTCGGGGCCCAACTAATGAAAAACTGTTTTTT.

With regard to this clonotype: At one of its ends the junction is not consistent with the germline gene, which may arise from a read error. The genes are TRBV28 and TRBJ2-2, with D possibly TRBD1 on 6 matching bases. This CDR3 spans 13 amino acids. Germline V CDR1 and CDR2: MDHEN, SYDVKM. Written as DNA, the CDR3 is TGTGCCAGCCAAACAGGGAACGCCGGGGAGCTGTTTTTT. Its protein is CASQTGNAGELFF. The full variable domain, in which reference TRBV28 and TRBJ2-2 provide the parts outside the CDR3, is DVKVTQSSRYLVKRTGEKVFLECVQDMDHENMFWYRQDPGLGLRLIYFSYDVKMKEKGDIPEGYSVSREKKERFSLILESASTNQTSMYLCASQTGNAGELFFGEGSRLTVL.